A selection of T cell receptor beta chains follows, all from one sample in a study of regulatory T cells in long-lasting Graves disease. TCRdb used MiXCR to reprocess the multiplex PCR reads, holding one entry per CDR3 protein. The sample includes 350,000 to 450,000 distinct CDR3 sequences, around 20% seen only once; the top ten take around 21%. Sequences were derived from peripheral blood mononuclear cells (PBMCs), sampled when the disease was refractory, from a patient treated with antithyroid drugs. Every receptor here comes from a female donor with Graves disease. CDR3s include the opening cysteine and the closing phenylalanine or tryptophan. Expanded clones are given a class, and other clones once, few, many or no size at all.

size	V	J	CDR3
-	TRBV6-1	TRBJ2-5	CASSPHLRGETQYF
many	TRBV7-3	TRBJ2-5	CASTQTVRRETQYF
-	TRBV19	TRBJ1-2	CASSIDRNYGYTF
-	TRBV29-1	TRBJ2-5	CSVRLAGVGFETQYF
many	TRBV5-5	TRBJ1-2	CASSLVTVVYGYTF
-	TRBV27	TRBJ1-4	CAALINHRWLRQTTSEKLFF
many	TRBV10-1	TRBJ1-2	CASSDGVYGYTF
few	TRBV29-1	TRBJ2-7	CSVEDRGRYEQYF
many	TRBV7-2	TRBJ1-2	CASSLRTGGYTF
many	TRBV28	TRBJ2-2	CASSPSWTATGELFF
many	TRBV11-2	TRBJ2-2	CASSGRPRTGGGELFF
many	TRBV7-2	TRBJ1-1	CASSPTAMNTEAFF
-	TRBV4-2	TRBJ1-1	CASSHIGGTEAFF
few	TRBV5-1	TRBJ1-6	CASSLAGRNSPLHF
-	TRBV7-9	TRBJ1-1	CASSSGGNEAFF
-	TRBV5-1	TRBJ2-3	CASSSDRGSGTDTQYF
few	TRBV18	TRBJ2-2	CASSPPGREGTGELFF
many	TRBV7-9	TRBJ2-5	CASSQAGGWETQYF
many	TRBV6-2/TRBV6-3	TRBJ1-1	CASSYLLGFSEMNTEAFF
few	TRBV4-2	TRBJ2-2	CASSQAGPQNTGELFF
-	TRBV14	TRBJ1-4	CASSQEGQGEKEKLFF
-	TRBV2	TRBJ2-7	CASRSGLAGVHEQYF
-	TRBV28	TRBJ2-7	CASSLFRDSHEQYF
-	TRBV5-6	TRBJ2-7	CASTLGPNEQYF
many	TRBV2	TRBJ1-2	CASSEGLRYGYTF
many	TRBV6-1	TRBJ1-1	CASGTGGFTEAFF
many	TRBV9	TRBJ1-2	CASSVAPGQGETFGYGYTF
-	TRBV18	TRBJ1-2	CASSPQGGESYGYTF
-	TRBV12-3/TRBV12-4	TRBJ2-2	CASSYGQLGTGELFF
few	TRBV4-1	TRBJ1-1	CASSSPWGEAFF
many	TRBV20-1	TRBJ1-5	CSARSGTDSNQPQHF
many	TRBV20-1	TRBJ1-1	CSHQSGNTEAFF
few	TRBV19	TRBJ2-7	CASSKFVSSYEQYF
-	TRBV5-1	TRBJ2-2	CASSWGLLQGLNTGELFF
-	TRBV27	TRBJ2-7	CASSSEAGGPGYEQYF
many	TRBV18	TRBJ1-2	CASSPAQATDYGYTF
-	TRBV4-1	TRBJ2-5	CASSQGETSGKETQYF
once	TRBV20-1	TRBJ1-1	CSAGPTGTSSSTPF
many	TRBV6-2/TRBV6-3	TRBJ2-2	CASSSGWGRGSGELFF
many	TRBV6-2/TRBV6-3	TRBJ2-7	CASSYRSTGIRNEQYF
once	TRBV6-1	TRBJ1-5	CASKGLAEGLDQPQHF
many	TRBV28	TRBJ2-7	CASSPTREQYF
-	TRBV9	TRBJ2-1	CASSPGLAGLNEQFF
many	TRBV6-1	TRBJ2-7	CASSKGGLLAGGDEQYF
many	TRBV11-2	TRBJ2-7	CASSLELGVEQYF
-	TRBV7-6	TRBJ2-7	CASSLGLAGEITYEQYF
many	TRBV6-1	TRBJ1-5	CASSEPTTYSNQPQHF
many	TRBV28	TRBJ2-7	CASSLLQDGYEQYF
many	TRBV11-2	TRBJ2-5	CASSLDGPQYF
-	TRBV7-6	TRBJ1-6	CASSLEPPGGVDSPLHF
-	TRBV5-1	TRBJ2-1	CASSKEPGLAGNEQFF
many	TRBV7-2	TRBJ2-5	CASSYQDTYSEETQYF
few	TRBV5-8	TRBJ1-5	CASNPQQEGLSNQPQHF
-	TRBV11-2	TRBJ2-3	CASSPGGITQYF
-	TRBV27	TRBJ2-7	CASRPPGLGYEQYF
few	TRBV30	TRBJ2-7	CAWSPGQGVEQYF
many	TRBV19	TRBJ2-2	CASSWGQGAGELFF